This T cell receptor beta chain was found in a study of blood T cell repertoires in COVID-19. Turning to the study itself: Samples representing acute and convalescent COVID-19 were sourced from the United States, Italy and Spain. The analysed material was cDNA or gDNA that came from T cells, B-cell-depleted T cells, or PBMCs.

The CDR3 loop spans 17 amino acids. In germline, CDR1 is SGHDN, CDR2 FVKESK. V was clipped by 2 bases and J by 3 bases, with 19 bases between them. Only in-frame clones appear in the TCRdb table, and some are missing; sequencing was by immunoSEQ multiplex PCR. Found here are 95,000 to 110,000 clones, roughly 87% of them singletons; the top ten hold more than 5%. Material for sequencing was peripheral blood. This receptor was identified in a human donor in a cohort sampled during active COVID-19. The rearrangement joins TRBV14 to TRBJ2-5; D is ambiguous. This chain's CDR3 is CASSQIFGGAPEETQYF. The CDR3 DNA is TGTGCCAGCAGCCAAATTTTCGGCGGAGCTCCTGAAGAGACCCAGTACTTC.